One and the same sample provided the 24 T cell receptor beta chains below, sequenced in a study of cytomegalovirus exposure and HLA in healthy donors. 60 Vbeta and 13 Jbeta primers were used in PCR. TCRdb's table, derived via immunoSEQ multiplex PCR, lists solely in-frame clones and lacks some. There are about 99,000 clones in the sample; almost 80% occur only once, and less than 5% lies in the top ten. The source material was PBMCs. Receptor source: a man aged 50-59 years in good health and CMV-seropositive.

This rearrangement joins TRBV7-3 to TRBJ2-2, with 12 positions matching TRBD1. Trimming removed 2 bases from V and 4 bases from J; junction bases left unmatched: 8. This CDR3 region has 18 residues. The germline V gene encodes CDR1 SGHTA and CDR2 FQGTGA. CDR3 DNA sequence: TGTGCCAGCAGCTTAGGGGGGGACAGGGGGCTTGGCACCGGGGAGCTGTTTTTT. Protein product: CASSLGGDRGLGTGELFF.

This chain joins TRBV5-1 and TRBJ2-7, with 7 bases identical to TRBD2. CDR1 is SGHRS and CDR2 is YFSETQ in the germline V gene. There are 15 residues in the CDR3. J was trimmed by 4 bases and V by 0 bases; bases with no gene match: 7. As DNA, the CDR3 is TGCGCCAGCAGCTTGGGGGGGGGTTTGGTTTACGAGCAGTACTTC. This gives the protein CASSLGGGLVYEQYF.

The genes are TRBV5-1 and TRBJ2-1; 13 nucleotides align to TRBD2. CDR3 length: 15 residues. V lost 4 bases and J lost 5; bases outside the gene matches: 3. The germline CDR1 and CDR2 sequences are SGHRS and YFSETQ. Written as DNA, the CDR3 is TGCGCCAGCAGCGGAGGACTAGCGGGAGACAATGAGCAGTTCTTC. Protein: CASSGGLAGDNEQFF.

The chain employs TRBV5-1 and TRBJ2-1; 13 bases map to TRBD2. The J segment lost 6 bases and the V segment lost 7 bases, leaving 7 bases of the junction unmatched. This CDR3 is 15 amino acids long. The germline CDR1 and CDR2 sequences are SGHRS and YFSETQ. The CDR3 loop is CASGQGLAGSNEQFF. The CDR3 DNA reads TGCGCCAGCGGACAGGGACTAGCGGGGTCCAATGAGCAGTTCTTC.

The chain couples TRBV19 to TRBJ1-2; TRBD1 matches 11 bases. The germline V gene has CDR1 LNHDA and CDR2 SQIVND (reference sequence). The ends lost 8 bases at V and 6 bases at J; junction bases unmatched: 2. CDR3 length equals 12 residues. As DNA, the CDR3 is TGTGCCAGTGGACAGGGGGCAGATGGCTACACCTTC. It encodes CASGQGADGYTF.

The V call is TRBV19, the J call TRBJ1-1, with 9 bases lining up with TRBD1. V shed 6 bases and J 4 bases; nucleotides not matched to a gene: 3. CDR1 and CDR2 (germline): LNHDA, SQIVND (reference sequence). This CDR3 is built from 13 residues. CDR3: CASSLDRGTEAFF. The CDR3 region has the DNA TGTGCCAGTAGCTTGGACAGGGGCACTGAAGCTTTCTTT.

The chain has TRBV29-1 and TRBJ1-2, with D possibly TRBD1 on 5 matching bases. Trimming took 6 bases from V and 2 from J, leaving 16 bases between them. The germline V gene encodes CDR1 SQVTM and CDR2 ANQGSEA. The CDR3 has 14 amino acids. Here the CDR3 reads CSVRGEGSNYGYTF. In DNA form, the CDR3 reads TGCAGCGTGCGGGGGGAGGGTTCGAACTATGGCTACACCTTC. Filled out from reference TRBV29-1 and TRBJ1-2, the complete variable domain reads SAVISQKPSRDICQRGTSLTIQCQVDSQVTMMFWYRQQPGQSLTLIATANQGSEATYESGFVIDKFPISRPNLTFSTLTVSNMSPEDSSIYLCSVRGEGSNYGYTFGSGTRLTVV.

CDR3 loop: CASSLSPERSYEQYF. The CDR3 nucleotides read TGTGCCAGCAGTTTATCTCCAGAGCGCTCCTACGAGCAGTACTTC. This chain uses TRBV27 with TRBJ2-7; D unresolved. Trimming took 0 bases from V and 0 from J, leaving 9 bases between them. Looked up from germline, CDR1 is MNHEY and CDR2 is SMNVEV (reference sequence). The CDR3 runs to 15 residues.

The chain has TRBV5-4 and TRBJ1-1, with TRBD1 matching over 8 bases. Germline CDR1 and CDR2: SGHNT and YYREEE (reference sequence). V shed 4 bases and J 5 bases; nucleotides not matched to a gene: 7. The CDR3 loop spans 14 amino acids. As DNA, the CDR3 is TGTGCCAGCAGCACCTTGACAGGGGTGACTGAAGCTTTCTTT. As protein: CASSTLTGVTEAFF.

The chain recombines TRBV6-6 with TRBJ2-5; TRBD2 matches at 13 bases. Trimming cost V 2 bases and J 4 bases; bases outside gene matches: 4. Looked up from germline, CDR1 is MNHNY and CDR2 is SVGAGI (reference sequence). The CDR3 is 16 amino acids. The CDR3 sequence is CASSYPLAGGLETQYF. CDR3 bases: TGTGCCAGCAGTTACCCACTAGCGGGAGGGTTAGAGACCCAGTACTTC.

V usage is TRBV4-3 and J usage is TRBJ2-2; 11 bases fit TRBD2. V gave up 1 base and J gave up 7 bases; unmatched junction bases: 5. The V gene's germline CDR1 is LGHNA and CDR2 YSLEER. This CDR3 is 16 amino acids long. CDR3 in amino acids: CASSQVLAGGVGELFF. The CDR3 coding sequence is TGCGCCAGCAGCCAAGTTCTAGCGGGAGGTGTCGGGGAGCTGTTTTTT.

The chain has TRBV6-1 and TRBJ2-5; 10 positions match TRBD1. V lost 6 bases and J lost 2; bases outside the gene matches: 6. Germline values: CDR1 MNHNS, CDR2 SASEGT. The CDR3 loop spans 15 amino acids. CDR3 nucleotide sequence: TGTGCCAGCAGGAAAGGGACAGGGGCTCAAGAGACCCAGTACTTC. Residues: CASRKGTGAQETQYF.

The chain links TRBV5-1 to TRBJ2-2; 9 bases are shared with TRBD1. Germline V gives CDR1 SGHRS, CDR2 YFSETQ. The CDR3 sequence is 16 residues long. J gave up 0 bases and V 4 bases, and 4 bases lay outside the gene matches. The CDR3 sequence is CASSNRQGANTGELFF. The CDR3 DNA reads as TGCGCCAGCAGCAACCGACAGGGGGCGAACACCGGGGAGCTGTTTTTT.

The V call is TRBV28, the J call TRBJ1-2; 9 bases line up with TRBD1. The J segment lost 5 bases and the V segment lost 3 bases, leaving 10 bases of the junction unmatched. Germline V gene lookup returns CDR1 MDHEN and CDR2 SYDVKM. There are 16 residues in the CDR3. The CDR3 is CASSLGQGSLRYGYTF. CDR3 in DNA: TGTGCCAGCAGTTTGGGACAGGGTTCGCTGCGGTATGGCTACACCTTC.

This clone occurred once. The V gene is TRBV4-1, the J gene TRBJ1-3; perhaps TRBD1 as D (6 bases). CDR3 length: 15 residues. Trimming removed 2 bases from V and 1 base from J, with 9 bases in between. The germline V gene has CDR1 MGHRA and CDR2 YSYEKL. The CDR3 region has the DNA TGCGCCAGCAGCCAACAGGGGCAATCTGGAAACACCATATATTTT. Protein: CASSQQGQSGNTIYF.

The V gene is TRBV11-2, the J gene TRBJ1-2; D not resolved. Germline CDR1 reads SGHAT; CDR2 reads FQNNGV. The V end was cut by 7 bases, the J end by 3 bases, with 24 bases between. The CDR3 runs 17 residues. In DNA, the CDR3 is TGTGCCAGCACCCCAATTTCCGGCGGCTCCTTGGACTATGGCTACACCTTC. Protein sequence: CASTPISGGSLDYGYTF.

The genes are TRBV19 and TRBJ2-5; 10 bases match TRBD2. In germline, CDR1 is LNHDA, CDR2 SQIVND (reference sequence). This CDR3 has 15 residues. With 7 bases clipped from V and 5 bases from J, the junction kept 10 bases outside the gene matches. CDR3 residues: CASTSVASGSETQYF. CDR3 bases: TGTGCCAGTACCTCCGTTGCTAGCGGGAGTGAGACCCAGTACTTC.

On this clone: The same CDR3 arises from other DNA sequences in this sample as well. The V call is TRBV29-1, the J call TRBJ2-2, with 8 bases fitting TRBD1. This CDR3 is 13 amino acids long. The germline CDR1 and CDR2 sequences are SQVTM and ANQGSEA. V was pared by 6 bases and J by 1 base, with 1 base of the junction left unmatched. The CDR3 bases are TGCAGCGTAGACAGGGGGAACACCGGGGAGCTGTTTTTT. The encoded protein is CSVDRGNTGELFF.

This chain connects TRBV11-2 to TRBJ2-1, with 8 bases lining up with TRBD1. Trimming took 5 bases from V and 12 from J; bases not matched to a gene: 9. The CDR3 length is 13 residues. Germline values: CDR1 SGHAT, CDR2 FQNNGV. The CDR3 DNA reads as TGTGCCAGCAGCCCGGACCAAGGACAGGGGCAGTTCTTC. Its translation: CASSPDQGQGQFF.

The chain carries TRBV4-3 and TRBJ2-2, with TRBD2 identical over 7 bases. CDR3 length equals 16 residues. Per germline, CDR1 LGHNA and CDR2 YSLEER. Trimming cost V 4 bases and J 5 bases; bases outside gene matches: 10. CDR3 DNA: TGCGCCAGCAGCCCCTCACCGGGAGGAGGGACCGGGGAGCTGTTTTTT. It is translated as CASSPSPGGGTGELFF.

The chain has TRBV11-2 and TRBJ2-1; 8 nucleotides match TRBD2. Germline CDR1 reads SGHAT; CDR2 reads FQNNGV. V was pared by 5 bases and J by 0 bases, with 9 bases of the junction left unmatched. The length of the CDR3 is 17 residues. CDR3 coding DNA: TGTGCCAGCAGCATACCCACTAGCGGCCACTCCTACAATGAGCAGTTCTTC. Its protein is CASSIPTSGHSYNEQFF. The full variable domain, in which reference TRBV11-2 and TRBJ2-1 provide the parts outside the CDR3, is EAGVAQSPRYKIIEKRQSVAFWCNPISGHATLYWYQQILGQGPKLLIQFQNNGVVDDSQLPKDRFSAERLKGVDSTLKIQPAKLEDSAVYLCASSIPTSGHSYNEQFFGPGTRLTVL.

The rearrangement links TRBV27 to TRBJ2-7; possible D gene TRBD2, 7 bases. Deletions cut 2 bases from V and 6 bases from J, with 14 bases between. CDR1 is MNHEY, CDR2 SMNVEV, per germline (reference sequence). The CDR3 extends over 14 amino acids. In DNA form, the CDR3 reads TGTGCCAGCAGTTTAGAGGGGAGGGGGAGCGAGCAGTACTTC. Amino acids: CASSLEGRGSEQYF.

This chain uses TRBV7-3 with TRBJ2-7; 13 bases line up with TRBD2. The CDR3 totals 18 residues. CDR1 and CDR2 (germline): SGHTA, FQGTGA. The trim removed 5 bases at V and 5 bases at J, leaving 15 bases unmatched. The CDR3 protein is CASSRAPPLAGGPHEQYF. The CDR3 region has the DNA TGTGCCAGCAGCCGTGCTCCTCCACTAGCGGGAGGGCCTCACGAGCAGTACTTC.

The rearrangement joins TRBV6-1 to TRBJ2-2; D is perhaps TRBD2 (5 bases). The CDR3 totals 12 residues. V lost 8 bases to trimming and J lost 4 bases, with 8 bases between them. Germline values: CDR1 MNHNS, CDR2 SASEGT. The CDR3: CASGGSTGELFF. The CDR3 DNA follows: TGTGCCAGCGGAGGTAGCACCGGGGAGCTGTTTTTT.